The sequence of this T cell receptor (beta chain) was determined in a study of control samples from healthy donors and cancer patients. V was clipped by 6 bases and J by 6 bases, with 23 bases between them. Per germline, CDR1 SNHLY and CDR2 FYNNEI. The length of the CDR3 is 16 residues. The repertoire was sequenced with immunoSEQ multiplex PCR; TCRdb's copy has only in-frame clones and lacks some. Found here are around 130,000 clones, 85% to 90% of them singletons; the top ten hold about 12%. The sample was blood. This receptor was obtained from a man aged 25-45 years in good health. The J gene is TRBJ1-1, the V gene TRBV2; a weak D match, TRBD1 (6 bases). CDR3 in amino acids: CASSVTGGEGIAEAFF. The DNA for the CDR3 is TGTGCCAGCAGCGTTACGGGGGGCGAAGGAATCGCTGAAGCTTTCTTT.